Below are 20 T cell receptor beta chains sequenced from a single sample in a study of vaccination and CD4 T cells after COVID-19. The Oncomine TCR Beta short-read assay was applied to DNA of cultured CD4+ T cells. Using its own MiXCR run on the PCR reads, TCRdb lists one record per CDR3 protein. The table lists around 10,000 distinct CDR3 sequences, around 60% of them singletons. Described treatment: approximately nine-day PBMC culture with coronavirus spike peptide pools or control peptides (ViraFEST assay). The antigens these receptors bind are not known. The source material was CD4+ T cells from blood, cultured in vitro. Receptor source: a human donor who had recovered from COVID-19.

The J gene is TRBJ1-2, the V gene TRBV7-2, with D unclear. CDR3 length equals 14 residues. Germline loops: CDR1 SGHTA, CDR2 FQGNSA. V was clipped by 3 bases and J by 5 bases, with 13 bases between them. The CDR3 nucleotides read TGTGCCAGCAGCTTCGGAAATATGCGATATGGCTACACCTTC. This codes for CASSFGNMRYGYTF. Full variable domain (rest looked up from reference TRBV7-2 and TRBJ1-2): GAGVSQSPSNKVTEKGKDVELRCDPISGHTALYWYRQSLGQGLEFLIYFQGNSAPDKSGLPSDRFSAERTGGSVSTLTIQRTQQEDSAVYLCASSFGNMRYGYTFGSGTRLTVV.

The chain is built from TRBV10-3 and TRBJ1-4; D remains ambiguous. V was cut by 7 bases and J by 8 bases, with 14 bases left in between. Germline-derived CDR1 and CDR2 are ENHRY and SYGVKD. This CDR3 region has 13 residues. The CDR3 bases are TGTGCCATCAAAGGACCCGATGGGGAAAAACTGTTTTTT. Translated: CAIKGPDGEKLFF.

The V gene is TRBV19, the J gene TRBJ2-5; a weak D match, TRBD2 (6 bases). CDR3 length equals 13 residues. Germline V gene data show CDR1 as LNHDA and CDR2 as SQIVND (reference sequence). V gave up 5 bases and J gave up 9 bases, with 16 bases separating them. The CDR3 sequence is CASSEAATGAQYF. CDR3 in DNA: TGTGCCAGTAGTGAGGCGGCCACGGGGGCCCAGTACTTC.

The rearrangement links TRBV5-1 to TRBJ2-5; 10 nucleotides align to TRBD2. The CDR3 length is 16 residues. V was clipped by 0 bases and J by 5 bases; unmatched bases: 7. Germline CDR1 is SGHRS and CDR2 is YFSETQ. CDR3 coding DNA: TGCGCCAGCAGCTTGGGAAATAGCGGGAGGTTGGAGACCCAGTACTTC. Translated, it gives CASSLGNSGRLETQYF.

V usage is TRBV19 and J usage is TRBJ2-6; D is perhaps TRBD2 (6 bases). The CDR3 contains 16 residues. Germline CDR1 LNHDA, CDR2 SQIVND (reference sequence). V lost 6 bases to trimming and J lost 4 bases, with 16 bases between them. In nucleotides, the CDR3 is TGTGCCAGTAGCCTCGTCCGGGGGTCAGGGGCCAACGTCCTGACTTTC. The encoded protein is CASSLVRGSGANVLTF.

As DNA, the CDR3 is TGTGCCAGCAGCGTTTATTGGGGGGGGATTAATTCACCCCTCCACTTT. This sequence encodes CASSVYWGGINSPLHF. The chain couples TRBV12-3 or TRBV12-4 to TRBJ1-6; perhaps TRBD1 as D (5 bases). This CDR3 has 16 amino acids. Trimming left V 6 bases short and J 6 bases short, with 18 bases between.

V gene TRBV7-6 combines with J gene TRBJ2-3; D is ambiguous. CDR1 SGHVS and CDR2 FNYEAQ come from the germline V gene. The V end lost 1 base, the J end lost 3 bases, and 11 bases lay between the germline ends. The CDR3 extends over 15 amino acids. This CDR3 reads CASSLVAQKTDTQYF. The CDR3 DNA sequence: TGTGCCAGCAGCTTAGTCGCACAGAAGACAGATACGCAGTATTTT.

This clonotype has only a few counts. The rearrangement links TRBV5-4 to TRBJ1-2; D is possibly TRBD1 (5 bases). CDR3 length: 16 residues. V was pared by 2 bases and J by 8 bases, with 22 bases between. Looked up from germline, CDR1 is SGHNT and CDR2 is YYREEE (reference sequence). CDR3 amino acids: CASSFGLKDTPKGYTF. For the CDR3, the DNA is TGTGCCAGCAGCTTTGGGTTAAAGGACACTCCTAAGGGCTACACCTTC.

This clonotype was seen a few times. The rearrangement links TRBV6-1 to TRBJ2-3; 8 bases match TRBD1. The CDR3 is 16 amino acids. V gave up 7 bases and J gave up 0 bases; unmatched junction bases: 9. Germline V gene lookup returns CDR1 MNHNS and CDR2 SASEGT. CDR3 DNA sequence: TGTGCCAGCACCGGACCCAGGGGGCGCAGCACAGATACGCAGTATTTT. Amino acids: CASTGPRGRSTDTQYF.

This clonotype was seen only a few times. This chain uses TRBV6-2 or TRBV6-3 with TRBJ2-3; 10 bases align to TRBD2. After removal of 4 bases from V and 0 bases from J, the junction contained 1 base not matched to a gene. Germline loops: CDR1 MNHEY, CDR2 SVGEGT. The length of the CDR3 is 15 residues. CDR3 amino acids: CASSLTSGSTDTQYF. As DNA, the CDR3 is TGTGCCAGCAGTTTGACTAGCGGGAGCACAGATACGCAGTATTTT.

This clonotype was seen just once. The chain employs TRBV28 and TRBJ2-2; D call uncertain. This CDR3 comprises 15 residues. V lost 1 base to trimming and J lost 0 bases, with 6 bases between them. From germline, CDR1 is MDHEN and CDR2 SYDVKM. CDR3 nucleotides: TGTGCCAGCAGTTTATCTAGAGCGAACACCGGGGAGCTGTTTTTT. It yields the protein CASSLSRANTGELFF.

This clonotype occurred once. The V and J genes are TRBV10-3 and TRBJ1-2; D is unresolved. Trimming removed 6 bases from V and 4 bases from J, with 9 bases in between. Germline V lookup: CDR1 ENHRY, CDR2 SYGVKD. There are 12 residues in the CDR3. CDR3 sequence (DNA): TGTGCCATCAGCCCGACGGCCTATGGCTACACCTTC. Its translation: CAISPTAYGYTF.

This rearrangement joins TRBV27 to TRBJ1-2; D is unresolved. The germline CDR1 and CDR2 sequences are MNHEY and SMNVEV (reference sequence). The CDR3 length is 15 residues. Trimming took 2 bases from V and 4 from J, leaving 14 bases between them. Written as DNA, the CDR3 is TGTGCCAGCAGTTTAAGCCAAGGCGCTACCTATGGCTACACCTTC. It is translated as CASSLSQGATYGYTF.

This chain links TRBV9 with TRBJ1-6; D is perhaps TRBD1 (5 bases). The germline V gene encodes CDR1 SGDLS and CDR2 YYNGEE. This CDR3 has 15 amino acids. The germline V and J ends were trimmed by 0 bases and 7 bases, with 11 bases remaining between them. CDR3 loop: CASSVDQGANSPLHF. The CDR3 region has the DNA TGTGCCAGCAGCGTAGACCAGGGCGCGAATTCACCCCTCCACTTT.

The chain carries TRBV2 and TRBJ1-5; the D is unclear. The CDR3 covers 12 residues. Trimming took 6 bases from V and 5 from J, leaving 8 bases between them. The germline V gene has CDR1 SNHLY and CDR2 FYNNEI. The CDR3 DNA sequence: TGTGCCAGCAGGGCAGACTATCAGCCCCAGCATTTT. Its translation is CASRADYQPQHF.

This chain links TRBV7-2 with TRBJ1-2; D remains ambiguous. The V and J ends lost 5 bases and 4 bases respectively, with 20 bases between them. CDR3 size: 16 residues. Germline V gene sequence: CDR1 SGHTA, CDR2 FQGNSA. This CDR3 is CASSLFSRIASYGYTF. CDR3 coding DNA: TGTGCCAGCAGCCTCTTCTCCCGTATAGCGAGCTATGGCTACACCTTC.

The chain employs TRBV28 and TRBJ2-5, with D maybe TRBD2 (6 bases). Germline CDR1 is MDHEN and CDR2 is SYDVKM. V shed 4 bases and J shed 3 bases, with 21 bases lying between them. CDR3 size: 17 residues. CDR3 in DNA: TGTGCCAGCAGTTCTCCCCGGGGTAGCGGAGTAGAAGAGACCCAGTACTTC. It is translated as CASSSPRGSGVEETQYF.

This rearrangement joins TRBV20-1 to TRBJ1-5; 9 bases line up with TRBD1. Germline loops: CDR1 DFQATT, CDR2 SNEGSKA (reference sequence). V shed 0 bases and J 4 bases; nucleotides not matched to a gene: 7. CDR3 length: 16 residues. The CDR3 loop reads CSARDWGQGFNQPQHF. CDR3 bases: TGCAGTGCTAGAGATTGGGGACAGGGTTTTAATCAGCCCCAGCATTTT.

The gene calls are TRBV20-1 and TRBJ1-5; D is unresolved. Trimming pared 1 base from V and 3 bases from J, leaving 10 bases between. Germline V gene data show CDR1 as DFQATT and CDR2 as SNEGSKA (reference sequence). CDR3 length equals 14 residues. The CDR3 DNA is TGCAGTGCTAGAGGGCAGCCCATCAATCAGCCCCAGCATTTT. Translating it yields CSARGQPINQPQHF.

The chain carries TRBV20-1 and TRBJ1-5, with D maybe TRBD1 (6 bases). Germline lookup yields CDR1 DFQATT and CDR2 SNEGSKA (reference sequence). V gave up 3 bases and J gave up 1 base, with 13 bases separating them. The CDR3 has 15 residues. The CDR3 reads CSARGGAVSNQPQHF. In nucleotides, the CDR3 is TGCAGTGCTAGGGGGGGGGCGGTGAGCAATCAGCCCCAGCATTTT.